This entry concerns a single T cell receptor (beta chain). Its binding antigen is unknown. Base qualities are not at hand, and no much larger clone is one base apart. In total, roughly 710 healthy bone marrow donors made up the cohort. At the time of sampling, all cohort members were nominally healthy, though unrecorded immune exposures were likely present. The donor was CMV seronegative and belonged to the group of more than 300 seronegative cohort members. A peripheral blood sample was provided by each donor, and peripheral blood mononuclear cells were used for TCR beta sequencing. The Qiagen DNeasy Blood Extraction Kit was used to extract genomic DNA from the blood cell samples. The junction shows trimming of 6 bases on V and 8 bases on J, plus 16 bases between the germline ends. Taken from cysteine to phenylalanine, the CDR3 has 13 residues. Only CDR3 DNA remains: 39 bases, in frame from the first base. The germline V gene provides CDR1 SQVTM and CDR2 ANQGSEA.

These data belong to a study of cytomegalovirus exposure and HLA in healthy donors (dated by TCRdb to 2016 to 2017). Looking at the study overall: An earlier analysis of roughly 500 of the donors reported 250 to 300 Gb of sequence data and some 120 million unique TCR beta sequences from about 179 million T cells. An early release that covered around 590 HLA-typed donors contained around 300 gigabases of sequencing data and approximately 85 million unique TCR sequences. Of the roughly 400 genotyped donors, 80% to 90% were placed in the genetic ancestry cluster associated with self-reported Caucasian donors. The study was designed to test whether signatures of past pathogen exposure could be identified by cataloging public T cell receptors. Using immunosequencing, the study profiled T cell repertoires from 666 subjects and related those repertoires to cytomegalovirus serostatus. In addition to the first cohort of hundreds of subjects, a separate validation cohort of approximately 130 different subjects was used. The study combined high-throughput TCR immunosequencing, statistical association of individual TCRs with disease status, and machine learning to predict cytomegalovirus infection status. A later analysis re-analyzed previously published TCR beta repertoires from 500 to 700 donors and added high-resolution HLA genotyping to study TCR occurrence patterns. In the later analysis, no new phenotypic data were used to find candidate immune exposures; instead, reliance was placed on TCR beta sequences and their occurrence across donors. In an earlier analysis of about 590 of the donors, high-throughput TCR beta sequencing was used to judge whether each TCR beta V gene segment behaved as functional or pseudogenic. Donor age, sex, ethnicity and CMV serostatus were collected together with the repertoire data. A later genetic analysis used genome-wide SNP genotypes for about 65% of the roughly 700 donors, treating that subset as a discovery cohort. Every discovery cohort repertoire had been produced on one sequencing platform. HLA typing covered class I and class II loci at four-digit resolution. The number of donors typed differed by locus, with 629-630 for A, B, C, DRB1 and DQB1, around 500 for DQA1, 600 to 610 for DPA1, and around 450 for DPB1. A handful of DR-DQ haplotypes were handled as single units for association and clustering because linkage in the cohort was strong. Among about 360 genotyped donors of the cohort, an average of about 240,000 unique TCR beta nucleotide sequences were sequenced per donor, roughly 18% of them non-productive.

Library method: the immunoSEQ multiplex PCR assay. A mixture of 60 forward primers for TCR Vbeta segments and 13 reverse primers for TCR Jbeta segments was used in the multiplex PCR. Amplification of the CDR3 region of rearranged TCR beta genes was performed with a multiplex PCR assay on genomic DNA. The Illumina HiSeq System was used to sequence the amplified TCR beta libraries as 87-base-pair reads. The original pipeline was this. In a later analysis, approximately 74 million unique TCR beta chains were counted across the roughly 670 repertoires, and roughly 11 million of these chains were shared by at least two donors. Raw reads were error-corrected and collapsed into unique sequences with a nearest-neighbor algorithm that merged closely related sequences to remove PCR and sequencing errors. Alignment of CDR3 sequences to IMGT reference sequences was used to assign V, D and J gene segments. For a sequence to be retained, at least a six-nucleotide match to both a V gene segment and a J gene segment was required. A rearrangement counted as productive if the CDR3 had no stop codons and remained in frame with V and J, and every other rearrangement counted as non-productive. Following IMGT convention, CDR3 was defined as the stretch from the second conserved V-encoded cysteine up to the conserved J-encoded phenylalanine. Sequences without an unambiguous match to a single V gene segment were excluded from the earlier analysis of about 600 of the donors. An earlier analysis of fewer than 750 of the donors called V segments functional above 56.7% productive rearrangements and segregating when the between-donor standard deviation exceeded 5%. A statistical classification framework was developed to diagnose cytomegalovirus status using the catalog of TCR beta chain sequences. In a later analysis, TCR nucleotide sequences were compared against IMGT/GENE-DB human TR gene sequences so that V and J genes could be assigned. A later analysis assigned CDR3 sequences and most-parsimonious VDJ recombination scenarios with the TCRdist pipeline. In a later analysis, every TCR beta chain was defined by the combination of its CDR3 amino acid sequence and its V-gene family, and reads without a unique V-gene family were dropped. As a way to deal with suspected cross-contamination and a sequencing artifact, a later analysis dropped 640 or so nucleotide sequences that were highly shared and had low generation probability. In a later analysis, a clonal expansion index was calculated for each public chain from normalized within-repertoire ranks of inferred template counts. Generation probabilities in a later analysis came from a VDJ recombination model fitted to out-of-frame rearrangements, and those results were checked against IGoR. Hypergeometric tests were used in a later analysis to score TCR-TCR, TCR-HLA and TCR-CMV co-occurrence, with a repertoire-size bias correction applied to the TCR pairs. A later analysis estimated false discovery rates by permuting HLA or CMV assignments 20 times. A later analysis grouped co-occurring TCRs with DBSCAN, adding TCRdist sequence similarity when clustering within HLA-allele-positive subsets. For co-occurrence clustering, repertoires with fewer than 30,000 or more than 120,000 public chains were excluded, along with several repertoires with anomalous nucleotide sharing. Entries here come from immuneACCESS through TCRdb and include only in-frame sequences with V and J called. Some clones fail to appear in such tables; in the studies checked, an unresolved V gene covers under half of the shortfall, and the cause of the remainder is unknown. The D gene and trimming were derived from the DNA, and the V and J assignments and clone size from that table. The sample data list 200,000 or so clones, and 76% of these were observed just once. Over 0.55% of the sample belongs to the ten largest clones.

Study-wide conclusions, independent of this receptor: The classifier was reported to diagnose cytomegalovirus status with high specificity and sensitivity in both the original and validation cohorts. A later analysis found that most CMV-associated TCR beta chains appeared HLA-restricted, with HLA associations seemingly driven largely by CMV exposure. Because counts were too low, around 18 rarely observed V segments, including chromosome 9 orphons, were left out of the earlier analysis of some 600 of the donors. Because the 87-base-pair reads could not distinguish some IMGT-functional V segments, including TRBV6-2 and TRBV6-3, those segments were excluded. Several of the top co-occurrence clusters appeared to be linked to parvovirus B19, influenza, CMV and Epstein-Barr virus, according to a later analysis. Linkage disequilibrium might explain the correlated functional status among segregating V segments, but an unknown experimental factor could not be ruled out. Roughly uniform sequencing depth across donors was assumed in presence/absence analyses, although this assumption may not hold. A few of the identified cytomegalovirus-associated TCR beta chains were confirmed in vitro to be specific for cytomegalovirus antigens. It was suggested by the authors that the approach could potentially be generalized to other disease states and immunological phenotypes. Specific HLA alleles were associated with 16,951 TCR beta sequences at a false discovery rate of 0.05 in a later analysis. A group of highly shared sequence variants was considered likely to be a technical artifact of the sequencing pipeline. A further reported finding was that TCR beta sequences accurately predicted the HLA-A and HLA-B alleles for most subjects in the first cohort. The only immune exposure information available for the cohort was CMV serostatus. Because HLA typing was missing for some donors at each locus, association tests included only the typed subset. The cohort was sequenced for TCR beta chains only, and without alpha or paired-chain data the features that could be detected were limited. Assigning TCR associations to individual alleles was difficult when HLA alleles, especially DR and DQ, strongly co-occurred. A later analysis found that TCR association rates varied across HLA loci, with DRB1 alleles showing the most associated TCRs and HLA-C alleles the fewest. In a later genetic analysis, a missense DCLRE1C variant was associated with V-gene and J-gene trimming of TCR beta chains, and the association was replicated in an independent cohort. While some public TCRs were present in many individuals, most TCR sequences turned up only very rarely across donors. The study gave a list of over 150 TCR beta chains associated with cytomegalovirus. Broadly in line with IMGT annotations, most TCR beta V segments showed up in productive rearrangements about 90% or about 30% of the time in an earlier analysis of a few hundred of the donors. A later analysis found that HLA-associated TCR beta chains were more clonally expanded and had lower generation probabilities than equally common non-associated chains. According to a later genetic analysis, donors in an Asian-associated ancestry cluster had fewer N-insertions in productive TCRs than the approximately 700-donor mean.

The chain is made from TRBV29-1 and TRBJ2-2, and possibly TRBD1, on 5 matching bases. The source of this sequence is a man younger than 35 in good health and CMV-seronegative. Sequencing was performed on PBMCs. The CDR3 has the sequence CSVQWGRFGELFF. The DNA sequence is given as TGCAGCGTCCAGTGGGGCCGGTTTGGGGAGCTGTTTTTT.